This TCR beta chain originates from a study of T cell repertoires in cytomegalovirus infection. MiXCR was run by TCRdb on the reads, yielding one entry per CDR3 protein. The table lists about 500,000 distinct CDR3 sequences, 33% of them singletons. Overall study findings and caveats: Ex vivo responses were dominated by HLA-C-restricted CMV-specific TCR beta clonotypes.

This clonotype was observed a single time. As yet, its antigen is unknown. The germline gene is not matched at one end of the junction; a read error may be the cause. This specimen was cultured PBMCs, taken from culture after CMV antigen stimulation. This TCR was recovered from a human donor in good health (CMV status not recorded). Some clones in this sample may be carry-over from other donors' samples.

CDR3 nucleotides: TGTGCCACCAGTGAAGCGGGACAGGCTGGGGCCCACGTCCTGACTTTC. This codes for CATSEAGQAGAHVLTF. J is TRBJ2-6 and V is TRBV24-1; perhaps TRBD1 as D (8 bases). This CDR3 is built from 16 residues. Germline CDR1 and CDR2: KGHDR and SFDVKD.